This T cell receptor beta chain was recorded in a study of circulating CD8 cells and anti-PD-1 response in melanoma. Study at large: About 45% of the 13 patients had prior targeted therapy or immunotherapy; seven did not.

Overall study findings and caveats: Published repertoire comparisons used only baseline and M1 samples from a small cohort with few responders.

From live CD3+CD8+TCRalphabeta+ cells, four PD-1 and/or TIGIT subsets were sorted. TCR libraries were prepared from roughly 15 ng of total RNA with the QIAseq Immune Repertoire TCR panel. TCRdb reprocessed the reads with MiXCR, giving one entry per CDR3 protein. The sample yields about 2,500 distinct CDR3 sequences, 5% to 7.5% seen once. The CDR3 runs to 14 residues. After removal of 3 bases from V and 4 bases from J, the junction contained 3 bases not matched to a gene. The germline V gene has CDR1 MRHNA and CDR2 SNTAGT. This clonotype is labeled as medium-sized. Its antigen is currently unknown. The clonotype comes from a human donor with melanoma. This chain links TRBV6-4 with TRBJ2-3; TRBD1 aligns across 8 bases. The specimen comprised CD8+ T cells from PBMCs, sampled at baseline or after one month of anti-PD-1 therapy (not recorded which). In DNA form, the CDR3 reads TGTGCCAGCAGTGAGCAGGGGGCGTCAGATACGCAGTATTTT. Translated, it gives CASSEQGASDTQYF.